This T cell receptor (beta chain) comes out of a study of blood T cell repertoires in COVID-19. Study in general: The origin of the acute and convalescent COVID-19 samples was the United States, Italy and Spain.

Here immunoSEQ multiplex PCR was the method, and the copy in TCRdb shows in-frame clones only, minus some. The sample includes fewer than 50,000 clones, approximately 80% of them seen just once. V lost 1 base to trimming and J lost 5 bases, with 10 bases between them. The CDR3 is made up of 14 amino acids. Per the germline V gene, CDR1 is SGHTA and CDR2 is FQGNSA. The table lists this clone with a count of one. The clonotype originates from a man between 70 and 80 years old with acute or convalescent COVID-19. The chain links TRBV7-2 to TRBJ2-3; D is ambiguous. Sequencing was performed on peripheral blood. The CDR3 spells CASSLVFRGDTQYF. The CDR3 DNA is TGTGCCAGCAGCTTAGTATTTAGAGGAGATACGCAGTATTTT.